Listed below are T cell receptor beta chains from one sample, sequenced in a study of regulatory T cells in long-lasting Graves disease. TCRdb passed the multiplex PCR reads through MiXCR, listing each CDR3 protein once. This sample has some 330,000 distinct CDR3 sequences, with about 10% found just once. This sample also belongs to another study, concerning T cells in Graves' hyperthyroidism and ophthalmopathy.

The sample in question was peripheral blood mononuclear cells (PBMCs), obtained at new diagnosis, from a patient treated with antithyroid drugs. The receptors derive from a woman younger than 30 with Graves disease. Each CDR3 is given with its conserved first and last residue. Each record gives: V gene, J gene, CDR3 protein.

V: TRBV7-9
J: TRBJ2-3
CDR3: CASSPGTGGTDTQYF

V: TRBV3-1
J: TRBJ2-3
CDR3: CASTPGLGTDTQYF

V: TRBV5-1
J: TRBJ2-7
CDR3: CASSPWLGTYEQYF

V: TRBV19
J: TRBJ1-1
CDR3: CASTKMTGGNTEAFF

V: TRBV30
J: TRBJ1-5
CDR3: CAWSLPGYNQPQHF

V: TRBV5-5
J: TRBJ2-5
CDR3: CASSFRGLETQYF

V: TRBV12-3/TRBV12-4
J: TRBJ2-1
CDR3: CASSPSPWLEQFF

V: TRBV20-1
J: TRBJ2-1
CDR3: CSARDPRESHYNEQFF

V: TRBV28
J: TRBJ2-6
CDR3: CASRPTSGRASGANVLTF

V: TRBV19
J: TRBJ2-1
CDR3: CASSIRQFNEQFF

V: TRBV20-1
J: TRBJ2-1
CDR3: CSAAQGDNEQFF

V: TRBV2
J: TRBJ1-2
CDR3: CASSDLRDRVQNVYTF

V: TRBV20-1
J: TRBJ2-3
CDR3: CSAPGTSGGVLPSTDTQYF

V: TRBV7-9
J: TRBJ2-1
CDR3: CASRPPLKREKRNEQFF

V: TRBV7-2
J: TRBJ1-2
CDR3: CASSPWPNQLGDYGYTF

V: TRBV6-2/TRBV6-3
J: TRBJ2-3
CDR3: CASSYSSPISWYF

V: TRBV19
J: TRBJ2-1
CDR3: CASSLTGPVEQFF

V: TRBV7-6
J: TRBJ2-1
CDR3: CASSDTGQGFNEQFF

V: TRBV29-1
J: TRBJ2-3
CDR3: CSALSTDTQYF

V: TRBV2
J: TRBJ1-2
CDR3: CATRTGGYGYTF

V: TRBV10-3
J: TRBJ1-2
CDR3: CAIAGGLDYGYTF

V: TRBV6-5
J: TRBJ2-3
CDR3: CASSLISRNEQYF

V: TRBV9
J: TRBJ1-3
CDR3: CASSPPGTANSGNTIYF

V: TRBV11-2
J: TRBJ2-1
CDR3: CASNDPLMGRDDEQFF

V: TRBV19
J: TRBJ1-5
CDR3: CASSGQGTQPQHF

V: TRBV2
J: TRBJ1-2
CDR3: CASSDESYGYTF

V: TRBV12-3/TRBV12-4
J: TRBJ1-3
CDR3: CASRQVLGNTIYF

V: TRBV30
J: TRBJ1-4
CDR3: CAWSVVVGEKLFF

V: TRBV7-2
J: TRBJ2-7
CDR3: CASSLAVTFYEQYF